This entry describes one T cell receptor (beta chain). The target antigen is unknown. These data are taken from a study of regulatory T cells in long-lasting Graves disease. Libraries of TCR beta came from iRepertoire HTBI primers plus Arm-PCR of CDR3 regions. Authors' methods: Gene usage covered approximately 60 TRBV and 13 to 15 TRBJ segments. TCRdb re-called the multiplex PCR reads through MiXCR, storing one row per CDR3 protein. Clone size and V and J calls follow TCRdb, not the original study. The table lists about 470,000 distinct CDR3 sequences, about 22% of them singletons, with around 7% in the top ten. V shed 7 bases and J shed 5 bases, with 20 bases lying between them. This CDR3 has 15 residues. Germline values: CDR1 ENHRY, CDR2 SYGVKD. Findings and caveats of the study: Persistent disease favored TRBV28, TRBJ1-2 and TRBJ2-5. Possibly, too few samples lowered accuracy.

Time point of the sample: persistent/refractory GD, antithyroid drugs over 5 years with positive TRAb. The TCR library was made from RNA extracted from PBMCs. The genes are TRBV10-3 and TRBJ1-1, with D possibly matching TRBD1 (6 bases). The sample was peripheral blood mononuclear cells (PBMCs), taken when the disease was refractory, from a patient treated with antithyroid drugs. The origin of this receptor is a female donor with Graves disease. The DNA for the CDR3 is TGTGCCATCATGAGTCGGGGGGCTGAAGGGACTGAAGCTTTCTTT. Translation gives CAIMSRGAEGTEAFF.